Presented here are 9 T cell receptor beta chains from one specimen sequenced in a study of cytomegalovirus exposure and HLA in healthy donors. The PCR made use of 60 Vbeta and 13 Jbeta primers. Repertoires were generated with immunoSEQ multiplex PCR, while TCRdb's copy carries only in-frame clones and drops some. The sample records some 220,000 clones, around 80% being singletons. Sequenced material: PBMCs. The receptors were sampled from a woman in her fifties or sixties in good health and CMV-seropositive.

The chain joins TRBV28 to TRBJ2-7; 7 bases line up with TRBD1. The CDR3 contains 16 residues. Germline CDR1 and CDR2: MDHEN and SYDVKM. With 5 bases clipped from V and 10 bases from J, the junction kept 20 bases outside the gene matches. The CDR3 nucleotides are TGTGCCAGCAGTCCCTATAGGACAGGCCGCCCGGGCAGTCAGTACTTC. It encodes CASSPYRTGRPGSQYF.

The genes are TRBV9 and TRBJ2-1, with TRBD2 identical over 9 bases. Germline CDR1 is SGDLS and CDR2 is YYNGEE. The CDR3 length is 16 residues. Trimming removed 1 base from V and 2 bases from J; junction bases left unmatched: 4. CDR3 in amino acids: CASSVLAGSPYNEQFF. CDR3 DNA sequence: TGTGCCAGCAGCGTACTAGCGGGGAGCCCCTACAATGAGCAGTTCTTC.

The rearrangement joins TRBV12-5 to TRBJ2-7, with 8 bases matching TRBD2. V lost 6 bases and J lost 7; bases outside the gene matches: 8. CDR1 and CDR2 from the germline V gene are LGHNT and FRNRAP. The CDR3 totals 13 residues. The DNA of the CDR3 is TGTGCTAGTGGGCCGGGAGGGGTGGGGGAGCAGTACTTC. Encoded protein: CASGPGGVGEQYF. The whole variable domain, remainder taken from reference TRBV12-5 and TRBJ2-7, is DARVTQTPRHKVTEMGQEVTMRCQPILGHNTVFWYRQTMMQGLELLAYFRNRAPLDDSGMPKDRFSAEMPDATLATLKIQPSEPRDSAVYFCASGPGGVGEQYFGPGTRLTVT.

The chain is built from TRBV9 and TRBJ2-3; 8 bases match TRBD1. Germline loops: CDR1 SGDLS, CDR2 YYNGEE. J lost 1 base, V lost 4 bases, and 5 bases had no gene match. The length of the CDR3 is 15 residues. CDR3 amino acids: CASSPLQGGTDTQYF. As DNA, the CDR3 is TGTGCCAGCAGCCCCCTACAGGGGGGCACAGATACGCAGTATTTT.

J is TRBJ2-5 and V is TRBV5-1, with TRBD1 matching over 9 bases. CDR1 and CDR2 from the germline V gene are SGHRS and YFSETQ. The CDR3 covers 14 residues. The trim removed 4 bases at V and 5 bases at J, leaving 6 bases unmatched. CDR3: CASSRGQGLETQYF. The DNA for the CDR3 is TGCGCCAGCAGCCGGGGACAGGGTTTGGAGACCCAGTACTTC.

The CDR3: CASSPLGQGSEQYF. CDR3 DNA: TGTGCCAGCAGCCCCCTCGGACAGGGATCCGAGCAGTACTTC. The chain combines TRBV5-6 with TRBJ2-7; 8 nucleotides agree with TRBD1. Germline trimming cut 4 bases from V and 6 bases from J; bases unmatched to any gene: 9. CDR3 size: 14 residues. CDR1 and CDR2 (germline): SGHDT, YYEEEE. The full variable domain, rest sourced from reference TRBV5-6 and TRBJ2-7, is DAGVTQSPTHLIKTRGQQVTLRCSPKSGHDTVSWYQQALGQGPQFIFQYYEEEERQRGNFPDRFSGHQFPNYSSELNVNALLLGDSALYLCASSPLGQGSEQYFGPGTRLTVT.

The chain couples TRBV7-2 to TRBJ1-1, with D possibly being TRBD1 (6 bases). This CDR3 comprises 13 residues. Trimming removed 3 bases from V and 10 bases from J, with 15 bases in between. The germline V gene has CDR1 SGHTA and CDR2 FQGNSA. CDR3 in DNA: TGTGCCAGCAGCTTGGAAAGGGGGTCTGGAGCTTTCTTT. This sequence encodes CASSLERGSGAFF.

CDR3: CASSIADREAFF. The CDR3, as DNA: TGTGCCAGTAGTATAGCGGACAGGGAGGCTTTCTTT. V is TRBV19 and J is TRBJ1-1; 8 bases line up with TRBD1. Germline CDR1 reads LNHDA; CDR2 reads SQIVND (reference sequence). The CDR3 sequence is 12 residues long. Trimming cost V 1 base and J 11 bases; bases outside gene matches: 3.

This sequence joins TRBV6-6 and TRBJ2-5; 11 nucleotides agree with TRBD1. The CDR3 is 15 amino acids. V gave up 6 bases and J gave up 7 bases; unmatched junction bases: 10. Germline V gene sequence: CDR1 MNHNY, CDR2 SVGAGI (reference sequence). The CDR3 is CASSLGQGAMGTQYF. CDR3 coding DNA: TGTGCCAGCAGCCTCGGACAGGGGGCGATGGGGACCCAGTACTTC.